This T cell receptor (beta chain) emerged from a study of cytomegalovirus exposure and HLA in healthy donors. Germline V gene data show CDR1 as SGHNT and CDR2 as YYREEE (reference sequence). The CDR3 runs to 15 residues. V was pared by 7 bases and J by 1 base, with 6 bases of the junction left unmatched. The PCR had 60 Vbeta and 13 Jbeta primers. The method was immunoSEQ multiplex PCR; TCRdb's version includes in-frame clones alone and lacks a portion of them. The sample lists roughly 200,000 clones; around 80% were seen once. Findings and caveats of the study: The classifier, whose performance was assessed in both the original and validation cohorts, reportedly diagnosed cytomegalovirus status with high specificity and sensitivity. Researchers left out some V segments, among them TRBV6-2 and TRBV6-3, as indistinguishable. The authors later found TCR association rates varying by HLA locus, with DRB1 most and HLA-C fewest. Several of the most significant clusters appeared, in a later analysis, to be linked to common viral pathogens.

In its sample, this clone was seen a few times. Its antigen is as yet unknown. Sequenced: PBMCs. The receptor was isolated from a woman between 40 and 55 years old in good health and CMV-seronegative. This chain uses TRBV5-4 with TRBJ1-2; TRBD1 matches 11 bases. The CDR3 region has the DNA TGTGCCAGCGGGACAGGGGGGGACTATAACTATGGCTACACCTTC. Translating it yields CASGTGGDYNYGYTF.